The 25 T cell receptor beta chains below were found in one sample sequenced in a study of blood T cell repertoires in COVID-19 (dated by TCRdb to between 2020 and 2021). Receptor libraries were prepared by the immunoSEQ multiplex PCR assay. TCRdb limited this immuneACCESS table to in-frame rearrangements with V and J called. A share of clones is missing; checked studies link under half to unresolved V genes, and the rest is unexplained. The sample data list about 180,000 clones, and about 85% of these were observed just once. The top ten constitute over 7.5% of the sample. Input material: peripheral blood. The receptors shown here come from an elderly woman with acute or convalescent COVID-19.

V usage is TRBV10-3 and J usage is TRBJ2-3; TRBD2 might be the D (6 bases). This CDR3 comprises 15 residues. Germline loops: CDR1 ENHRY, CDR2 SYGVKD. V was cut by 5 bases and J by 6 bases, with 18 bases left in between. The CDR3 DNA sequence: TGTGCCATCAGTACCTTAGCGGAAGGGGCGGATACGCAGTATTTT. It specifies CAISTLAEGADTQYF.

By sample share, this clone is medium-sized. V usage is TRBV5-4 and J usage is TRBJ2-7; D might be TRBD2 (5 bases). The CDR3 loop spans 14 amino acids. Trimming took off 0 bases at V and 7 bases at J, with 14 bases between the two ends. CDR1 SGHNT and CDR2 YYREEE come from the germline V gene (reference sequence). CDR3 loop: CASSLETTAAEQYF. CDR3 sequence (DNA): TGTGCCAGCAGCTTGGAGACTACCGCCGCAGAGCAGTACTTC. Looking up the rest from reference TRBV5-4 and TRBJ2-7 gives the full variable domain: ETGVTQSPTHLIKTRGQQVTLRCSSQSGHNTVSWYQQALGQGPQFIFQYYREEENGRGNFPPRFSGLQFPNYSSELNVNALELDDSALYLCASSLETTAAEQYFGPGTRLTVT.

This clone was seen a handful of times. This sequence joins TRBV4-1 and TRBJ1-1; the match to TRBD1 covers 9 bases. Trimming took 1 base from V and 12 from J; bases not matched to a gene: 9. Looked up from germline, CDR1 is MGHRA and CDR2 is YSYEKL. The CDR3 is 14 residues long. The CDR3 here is CASSQAGTGSLTFF. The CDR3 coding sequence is TGCGCCAGCAGCCAAGCCGGGACAGGGAGTCTGACTTTCTTT.

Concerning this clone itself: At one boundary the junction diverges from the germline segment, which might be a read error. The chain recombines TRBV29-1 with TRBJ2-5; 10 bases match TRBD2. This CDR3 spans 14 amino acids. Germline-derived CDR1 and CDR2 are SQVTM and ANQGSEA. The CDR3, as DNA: TGCAGCGGTGAAGCGGGAGGGCCTAGGGAGACCCAGTACTTC. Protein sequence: CSGEAGGPRETQYF. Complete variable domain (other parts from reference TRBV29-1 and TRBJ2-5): SAVISQKPSRDICQRGTSLTIQCQVDSQVTMMFWYRQQPGQSLTLIATANQGSEATYESGFVIDKFPISRPNLTFSTLTVSNMSPEDSSIYLCSGEAGGPRETQYFGPGTRLLVL.

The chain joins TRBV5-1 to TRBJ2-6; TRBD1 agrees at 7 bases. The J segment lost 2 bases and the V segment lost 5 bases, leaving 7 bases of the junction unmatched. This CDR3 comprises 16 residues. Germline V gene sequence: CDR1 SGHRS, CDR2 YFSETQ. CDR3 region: CASSKSDRAGANVLTF. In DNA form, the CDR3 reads TGCGCCAGCAGTAAATCAGACAGGGCTGGGGCCAACGTCCTGACTTTC.

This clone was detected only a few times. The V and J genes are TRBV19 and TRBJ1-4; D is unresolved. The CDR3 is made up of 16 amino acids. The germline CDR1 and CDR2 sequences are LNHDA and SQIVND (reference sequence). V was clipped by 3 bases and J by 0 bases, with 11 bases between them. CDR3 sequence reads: CASSISQFPTNEKLFF. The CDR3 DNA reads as TGTGCCAGTAGTATTTCACAGTTCCCAACTAATGAAAAACTGTTTTTT.

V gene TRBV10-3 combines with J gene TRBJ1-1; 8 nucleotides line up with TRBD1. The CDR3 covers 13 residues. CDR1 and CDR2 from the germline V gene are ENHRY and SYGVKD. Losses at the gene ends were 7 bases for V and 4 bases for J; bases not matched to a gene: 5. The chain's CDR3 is CAIIGQGGTEAFF. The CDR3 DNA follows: TGTGCCATCATTGGACAGGGCGGCACTGAAGCTTTCTTT.

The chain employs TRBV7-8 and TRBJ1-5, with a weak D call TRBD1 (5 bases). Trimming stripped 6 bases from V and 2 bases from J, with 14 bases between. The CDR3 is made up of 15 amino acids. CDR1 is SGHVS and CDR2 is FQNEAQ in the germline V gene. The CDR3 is CASSWGYSGNQPQHF. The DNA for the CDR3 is TGTGCCAGCAGTTGGGGCTATTCGGGCAATCAGCCCCAGCATTTT.

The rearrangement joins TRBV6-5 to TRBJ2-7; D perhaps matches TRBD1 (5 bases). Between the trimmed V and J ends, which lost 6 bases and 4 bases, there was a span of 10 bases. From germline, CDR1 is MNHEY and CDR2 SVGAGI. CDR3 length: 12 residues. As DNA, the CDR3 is TGTGCCAGCAGCAGGGAATGGTACGAGCAGTACTTC. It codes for CASSREWYEQYF.

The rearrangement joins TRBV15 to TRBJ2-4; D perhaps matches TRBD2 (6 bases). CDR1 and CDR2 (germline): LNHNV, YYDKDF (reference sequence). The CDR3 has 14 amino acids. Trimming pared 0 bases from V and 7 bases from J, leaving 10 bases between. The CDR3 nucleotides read TGTGCCACCAGCAGAGACCGGGGGAGGAACATTCAGTACTTC. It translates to CATSRDRGRNIQYF. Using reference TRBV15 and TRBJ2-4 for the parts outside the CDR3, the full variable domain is DAMVIQNPRYQVTQFGKPVTLSCSQTLNHNVMYWYQQKSSQAPKLLFHYYDKDFNNEADTPDNFQSRRPNTSFCFLDIRSPGLGDTAMYLCATSRDRGRNIQYFGAGTRLSVL.

The CDR3 sequence: CASSPNRGPGHAFF. The CDR3 DNA is TGTGCCAGCAGTCCCAACAGGGGGCCGGGGCATGCTTTCTTT. This rearrangement joins TRBV6-4 to TRBJ1-1; the match to TRBD1 covers 9 bases. The CDR3 consists of 14 residues. V was clipped by 5 bases and J by 11 bases; unmatched bases: 12. Germline values: CDR1 MRHNA, CDR2 SNTAGT.

CDR3 in DNA: TGCAGCGTTGGTAGTGCAACTAATGAAAAACTGTTTTTT. It is translated as CSVGSATNEKLFF. This chain uses TRBV29-1 with TRBJ1-4; D is undetermined. Germline CDR1 reads SQVTM; CDR2 reads ANQGSEA. This CDR3 is 13 amino acids long. V shed 4 bases and J shed 0 bases, with 6 bases lying between them.

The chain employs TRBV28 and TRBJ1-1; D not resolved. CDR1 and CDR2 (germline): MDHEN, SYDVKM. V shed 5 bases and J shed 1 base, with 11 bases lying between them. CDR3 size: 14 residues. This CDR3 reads CASSSQRGNTEAFF. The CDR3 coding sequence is TGTGCCAGCAGTAGCCAGAGAGGGAACACTGAAGCTTTCTTT.

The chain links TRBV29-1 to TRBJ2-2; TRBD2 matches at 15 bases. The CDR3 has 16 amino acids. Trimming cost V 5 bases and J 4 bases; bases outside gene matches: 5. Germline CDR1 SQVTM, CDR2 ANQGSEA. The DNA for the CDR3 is TGCAGCGTTCGGACTAGCGGGAGGGCCTCCACCGGGGAGCTGTTTTTT. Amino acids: CSVRTSGRASTGELFF.

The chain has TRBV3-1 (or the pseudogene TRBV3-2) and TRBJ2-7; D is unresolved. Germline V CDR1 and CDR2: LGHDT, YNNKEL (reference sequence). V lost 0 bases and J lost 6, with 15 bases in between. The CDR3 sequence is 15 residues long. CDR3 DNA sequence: TGTGCCAGCAGCCAAGACGATTCTAGAGGCCTCGAGCAGTACTTC. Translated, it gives CASSQDDSRGLEQYF.

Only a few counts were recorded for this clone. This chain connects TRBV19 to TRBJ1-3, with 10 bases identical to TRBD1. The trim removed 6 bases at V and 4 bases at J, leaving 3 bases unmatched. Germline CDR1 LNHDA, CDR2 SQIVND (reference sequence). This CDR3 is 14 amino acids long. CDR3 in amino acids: CASRGTGVGNTIYF. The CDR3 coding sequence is TGTGCCAGTAGGGGGACAGGGGTCGGAAACACCATATATTTT.

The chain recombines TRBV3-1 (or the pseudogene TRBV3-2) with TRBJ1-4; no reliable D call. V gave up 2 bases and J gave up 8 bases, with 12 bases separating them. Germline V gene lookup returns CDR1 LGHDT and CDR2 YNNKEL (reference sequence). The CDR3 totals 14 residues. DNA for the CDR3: TGTGCCAGCAGCCAAAGGTTCGGCGGGGAAAAACTGTTTTTT. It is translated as CASSQRFGGEKLFF.

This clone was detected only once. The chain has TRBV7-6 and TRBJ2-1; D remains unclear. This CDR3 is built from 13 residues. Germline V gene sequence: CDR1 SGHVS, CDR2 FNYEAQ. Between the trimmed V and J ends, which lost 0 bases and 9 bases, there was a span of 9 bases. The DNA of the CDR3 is TGTGCCAGCAGCTTAGCTCCCCTCGGTGAGCAGTTCTTC. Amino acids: CASSLAPLGEQFF.

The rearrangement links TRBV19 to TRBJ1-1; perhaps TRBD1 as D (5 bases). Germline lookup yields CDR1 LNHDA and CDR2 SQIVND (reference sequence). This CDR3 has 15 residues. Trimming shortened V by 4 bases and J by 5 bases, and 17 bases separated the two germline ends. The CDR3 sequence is CASSKTRWGGTEAFF. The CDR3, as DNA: TGTGCCAGTAGTAAAACAAGATGGGGGGGGACTGAAGCTTTCTTT.

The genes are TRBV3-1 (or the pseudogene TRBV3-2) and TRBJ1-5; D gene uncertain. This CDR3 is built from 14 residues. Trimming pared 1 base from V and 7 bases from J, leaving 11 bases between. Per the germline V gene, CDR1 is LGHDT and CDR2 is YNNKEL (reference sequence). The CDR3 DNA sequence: TGTGCCAGCAGCCAAGGCGGGGTCGGGCAGCCCCAGCATTTT. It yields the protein CASSQGGVGQPQHF.

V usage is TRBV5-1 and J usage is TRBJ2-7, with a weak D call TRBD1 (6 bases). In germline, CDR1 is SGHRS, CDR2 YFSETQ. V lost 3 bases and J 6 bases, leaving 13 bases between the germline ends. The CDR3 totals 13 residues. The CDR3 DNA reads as TGCGCCAGCAGCTACAGGGAAAGTGGCGAGCAGTACTTC. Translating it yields CASSYRESGEQYF.

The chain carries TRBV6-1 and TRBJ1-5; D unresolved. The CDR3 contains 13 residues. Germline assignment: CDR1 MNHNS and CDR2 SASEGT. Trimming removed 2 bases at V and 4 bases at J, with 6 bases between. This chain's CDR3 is CASSERENQPQHF. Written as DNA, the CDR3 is TGTGCCAGCAGTGAACGGGAAAATCAGCCCCAGCATTTT.

This chain's CDR3 is CASSSGGSEQFF. The DNA for the CDR3 is TGTGCCAGCAGTTCCGGGGGGAGTGAGCAGTTCTTC. The rearrangement joins TRBV6-6 to TRBJ2-1, with 7 bases lining up with TRBD2. Germline CDR1 MNHNY, CDR2 SVGAGI (reference sequence). The trim removed 4 bases at V and 9 bases at J, leaving 3 bases unmatched. This CDR3 is built from 12 residues.

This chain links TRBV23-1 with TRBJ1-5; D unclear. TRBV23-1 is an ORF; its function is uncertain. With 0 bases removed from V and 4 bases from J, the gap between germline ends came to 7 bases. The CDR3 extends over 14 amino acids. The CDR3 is CASSQSGRNQPQHF. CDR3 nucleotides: TGCGCCAGCAGTCAATCGGGCCGAAATCAGCCCCAGCATTTT.

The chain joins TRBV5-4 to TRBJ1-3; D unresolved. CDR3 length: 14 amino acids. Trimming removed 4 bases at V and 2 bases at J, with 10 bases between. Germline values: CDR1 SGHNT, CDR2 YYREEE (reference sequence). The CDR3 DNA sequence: TGTGCCAGCAGCCCTGGGCGTCCTGGAAACACCATATATTTT. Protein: CASSPGRPGNTIYF.